This T cell receptor (beta chain) was identified in a study of CD8 T cells in Susac syndrome (dated by TCRdb to 2018 to 2020). With respect to the entire study: The study used repertoire sequencing to test whether antigen drove CD8+ T cell activation and differentiation in Susac syndrome. The clonality of the CD8+ T cell repertoire was compared across 12 healthy donors, roughly 14 Susac syndrome patients and under 19 multiple sclerosis patients. General findings and caveats noted by the study authors: The TCR sequencing and HLA analysis was acknowledged to have included a relatively small number of individuals.

Peripheral blood CD8+ and CD4+ T cells from healthy donors, Susac syndrome patients and multiple sclerosis patients were profiled using high-throughput TCR beta sequencing. The healthy donors served as controls matched for age and sex. CD8+ TEMRA cells were enriched by FACS, while bulk CD8+ and CD4+ T cells were purified by magnetic negative isolation. Blood was drawn into EDTA tubes, processed within 24 hours, and PBMCs were isolated by density gradient centrifugation. PBMCs intended for TCR sequencing were cryopreserved in liquid nitrogen and thawed later in a water bath at 37 degrees C. The sorted or isolated CD4+, CD8+ and CD8+ TEMRA cells reached a purity of at least 90%. RNA was extracted using the RNeasy kit, and about 0.5 to 1 microgram was reverse transcribed with random hexamers. TCR beta CDR3 regions were amplified with the immunoSEQ multiplex PCR assay covering 54 Vbeta and 13 Jbeta segments. PCR amplification bias was corrected using a synthetic template baseline for primer optimization and computational correction. On the authors' methods: Reads were annotated to V, D and J genes according to IMGT and were analyzed with immunoSEQ Analyzer, with only productive sequences retained. Clonality was computed as one minus Shannon entropy normalized by log2 of the number of productive unique sequences. For each patient and control, public and private clones were evaluated within the 100 most prevalent clones. Susac-specific clones were defined as absent from healthy and MS cohorts, over a thousand published viral clones and other ImmuneACCESS disease sequences. The public reads were quality trimmed at Q25 with fastp and then assembled into clones with MiXCR by TCRdb, keeping productive beta chains. Rows are unified per CDR3 protein, each entry keeping the most common DNA and genes. The V and J calls reflect TCRdb's pipeline rather than the authors' work. The sample data list about 90,000 distinct CDR3 sequences, and about 93% of these were observed just once. Roughly 0.32% of the sample is taken by the ten largest.

The CDR1 and CDR2 encoded by the germline V gene (reference sequence) are MNHEY and SMNVEV. Including cysteine and phenylalanine, the CDR3 has 14 amino acids. Of the read, only the CDR3 DNA is kept; its 42 bases are in frame from base 1. V lost 5 bases and J lost 5 bases, and the count of bases not matched to a germline gene is 5. On this clonotype itself: What antigen it recognizes has not been identified. Base qualities are not provided; no much larger clone lies one nucleotide away.

The material sequenced was CD8+ T cells from PBMCs. The sequence links TRBV27 to TRBJ2-5; 10 nucleotides in the junction match TRBD1. This receptor was obtained from a human donor in good health. The nucleotide sequence reads as follows: TGTGCCAGCAGTCAGACAGGGGGCAGGGAGACCCAGTACTTC. This encodes CASSQTGGRETQYF.